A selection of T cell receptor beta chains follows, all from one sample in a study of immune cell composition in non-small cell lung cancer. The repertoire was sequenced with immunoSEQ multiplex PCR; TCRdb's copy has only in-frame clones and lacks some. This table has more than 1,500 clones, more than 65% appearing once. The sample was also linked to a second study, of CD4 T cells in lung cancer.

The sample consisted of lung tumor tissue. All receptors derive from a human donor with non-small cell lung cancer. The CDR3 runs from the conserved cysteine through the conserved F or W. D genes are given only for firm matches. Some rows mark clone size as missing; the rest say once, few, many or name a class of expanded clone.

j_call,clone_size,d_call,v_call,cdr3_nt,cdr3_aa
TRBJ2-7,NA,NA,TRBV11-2,TGTGCCAGCAGCTTAGGCAACAGGCCTAAGTCCTCCTACGAGCAGTACTTC,CASSLGNRPKSSYEQYF
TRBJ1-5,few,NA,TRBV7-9,TGTGCCAGCAGCTTGGGCGGGGACAATCAGCCCCAGCATTTT,CASSLGGDNQPQHF
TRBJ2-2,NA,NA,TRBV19,TGTGCCAGTACCCATCGCGGGGGCCTGAACACCGGGGAGCTGTTTTTT,CASTHRGGLNTGELFF
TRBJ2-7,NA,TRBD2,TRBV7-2,TGTGCCAGCAGCCGGACTAGCGGGGGCGGAACCTACGAGCAGTACTTC,CASSRTSGGGTYEQYF
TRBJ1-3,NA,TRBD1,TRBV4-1,TGCGCCAGCAGCCGACAAGGGGCGGGACAGGGCCTCTCTGGAAACACCATATATTTT,CASSRQGAGQGLSGNTIYF
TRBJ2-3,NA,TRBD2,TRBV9,TGTGCCAGCAGCCTCGCGGGGGGGGCGACCAGCACAGATACGCAGTATTTT,CASSLAGGATSTDTQYF
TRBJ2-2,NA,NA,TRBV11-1,TGTGCCAGCAGCTTCGCGGGCCTGAACACCGGGGAGCTGTTTTTT,CASSFAGLNTGELFF
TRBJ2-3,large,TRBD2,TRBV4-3,TGCGCCAGCAGCCAAGAAAAAGCGGGGGGATCAGATACGCAGTATTTT,CASSQEKAGGSDTQYF
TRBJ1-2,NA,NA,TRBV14,TGTGCCAGCAGCCAAGCGGGGGTGCATGGCTACACCTTC,CASSQAGVHGYTF
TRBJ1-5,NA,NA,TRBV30,TGTGCCTGGAGTGTAACCAACCAGCAGCCCCAGCATTTT,CAWSVTNQQPQHF
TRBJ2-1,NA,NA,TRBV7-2,TGTGCCAGCAGCTTTAGCGGTGCCTACAATGAGCAGTTCTTC,CASSFSGAYNEQFF
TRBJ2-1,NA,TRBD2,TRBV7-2,TGTGCCAGCAGCTCCCTCGCCGGGGGGGTGGGCAATGAGCAGTTCTTC,CASSSLAGGVGNEQFF
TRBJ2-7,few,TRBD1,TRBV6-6,TGTGCCAGCAGAGGAACCTCCGACAGGGAAAACGAGCAGTACTTC,CASRGTSDRENEQYF
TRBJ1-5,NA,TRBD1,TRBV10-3,TGTGCCATCAGTGAAGGGGGCCTTAGCAATCAGCCCCAGCATTTT,CAISEGGLSNQPQHF
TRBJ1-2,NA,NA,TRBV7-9,TGTGCCAGCAGCTTTGGGCAGCCGGTTTTTATCTTC,CASSFGQPVFIF
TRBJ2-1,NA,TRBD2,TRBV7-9,TGTGCCAGCAGCTTAGGGACTAGCCCTAACGGGGATGAGCAGTTCTTC,CASSLGTSPNGDEQFF
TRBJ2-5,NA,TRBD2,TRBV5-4,TGTGCCAGCAGCTTGGGGGGGAGGGAGCAGTACTTC,CASSLGGREQYF
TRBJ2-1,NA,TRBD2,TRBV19,TGTGCCAGTAGTATAGGGGGCGGGGGGGTTCTCAATGAGCAGTTCTTC,CASSIGGGGVLNEQFF
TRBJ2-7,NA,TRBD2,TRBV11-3,TGTGCCAGCAGCAAACTAGCGGGGGGCTACGAGCAGTACTTC,CASSKLAGGYEQYF
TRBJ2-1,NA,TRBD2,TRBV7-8,TGTGCCAGCGGAACTAGCGGGGGCTCATACAATGAGCAGTTCTTC,CASGTSGGSYNEQFF
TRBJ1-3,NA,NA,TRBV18,TGTGCCAGCTCTCAAGGACAGTCTGGAAACACCATATATTTT,CASSQGQSGNTIYF
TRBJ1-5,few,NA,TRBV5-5,TGTGCCAGCAGCTTGGGAGAGAATCAGCCCCAGCATTTT,CASSLGENQPQHF
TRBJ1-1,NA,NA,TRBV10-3,TGTGCCATCAGTGAGGAGGCGAACACTGAAGCTTTCTTT,CAISEEANTEAFF
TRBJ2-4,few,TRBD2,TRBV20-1,TGCAGTGCTCGGCGGGGGAACATTCAGTACTTC,CSARRGNIQYF
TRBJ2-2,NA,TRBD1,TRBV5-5,TGTGCCAGCAGCTCCCCAACAGGGGCGTCGAACACCGGGGAGCTGTTTTTT,CASSSPTGASNTGELFF
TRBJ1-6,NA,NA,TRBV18,TGTGCCAGCTCACCAAGCGGGGCGCTTAATTCACCCCTCCACTTT,CASSPSGALNSPLHF
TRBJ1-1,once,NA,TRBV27,TGTGCCAGCAGTTTATCGAAAGTCTGGGAGGACACTGAAGCTTTCTTT,CASSLSKVWEDTEAFF
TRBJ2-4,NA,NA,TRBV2,TGTGCCAGCAGTGCGGAACAGGAAGTAGCCAAAAACATTCAGTACTTC,CASSAEQEVAKNIQYF
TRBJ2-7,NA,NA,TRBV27,TGTGCCAGCAGTCCGCAGGGGAGATTATACGAGCAGTACTTC,CASSPQGRLYEQYF
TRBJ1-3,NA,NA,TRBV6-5,TGTGCCAGCAGGGGACTCTCTGGAAACACCATATATTTT,CASRGLSGNTIYF
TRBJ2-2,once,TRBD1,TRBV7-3,TGTGCCAGCAGCTCCGCAGGGGGCTCCGGGGAGCTGTTTTTT,CASSSAGGSGELFF
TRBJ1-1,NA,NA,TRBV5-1,TGCGCCAGCAGCTTGAGACAGCATTCCTTGAACACTGAAGCTTTCTTT,CASSLRQHSLNTEAFF
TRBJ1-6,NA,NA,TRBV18,TGTGCCAGCTCACCACAGGGGCTAATGGATAATTCACCCCTCCACTTT,CASSPQGLMDNSPLHF
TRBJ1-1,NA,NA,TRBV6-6,TGTGCCAGCAGTTACTCGACGTGGCGGTGGGACACTGAAGCTTTCTTT,CASSYSTWRWDTEAFF
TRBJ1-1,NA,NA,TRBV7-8,TGTGCCAGCAGCTGGGAGAGGGACACTGAAGCTTTCTTT,CASSWERDTEAFF
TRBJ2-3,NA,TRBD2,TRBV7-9,TGTGCCAGCAGATCACCGGGACTAGCTGACTTGGGGGGAGTAGATACGCAGTATTTT,CASRSPGLADLGGVDTQYF
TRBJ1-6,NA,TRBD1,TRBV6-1,TGTGCCAGCAGTGAAGGGTTACAGGGGTTGGCACCCCTCCACTTT,CASSEGLQGLAPLHF
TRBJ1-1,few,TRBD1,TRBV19,TGTGCCAGTAGTATAGTTTCAGGGGGCTCTGAAGCTTTCTTT,CASSIVSGGSEAFF
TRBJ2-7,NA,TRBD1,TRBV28,TGTGCCAGCAGTTCTTACCGGGACAGAGTGGATGACGAGCAGTACTTC,CASSSYRDRVDDEQYF
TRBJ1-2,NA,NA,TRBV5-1,TGCGCCAGCAGCTTGGCTTTTGTGGCCGCGGCAGGGGGCTACACCTTC,CASSLAFVAAAGGYTF
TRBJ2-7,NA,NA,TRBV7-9,TGTGCCAGCAGCTTAGGCGGTGGGGCCCACGAGCAGTACTTC,CASSLGGGAHEQYF
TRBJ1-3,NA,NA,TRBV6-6,TGTGCCAGCAGTACTACGGGACAAGCTGGAAACACCATATATTTT,CASSTTGQAGNTIYF
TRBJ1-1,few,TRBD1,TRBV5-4,TGTGCCAGCAGCTTGGATGGGACAGGGGACACTGAAGCTTTCTTT,CASSLDGTGDTEAFF